This T cell receptor (beta chain) came from a study of graft-versus-host responses after intestinal transplantation. This CDR3 is 14 amino acids long. Germline V gene data show CDR1 as WNHNN and CDR2 as SYGVQD (reference sequence). Trimming removed 6 bases from V and 1 base from J; junction bases left unmatched: 2. Here immunoSEQ multiplex PCR was the method, and the copy in TCRdb shows in-frame clones only, minus some. This sample carries roughly 64,000 clones, 90% to 95% of them seen once, and the ten largest clones take about 1.7%. About this clone itself: Its antigen is unknown.

This material consisted of unstimulated CD8+ T cells sorted from spleen or lymph node cells, taken before transplant. The chain uses TRBV10-1 and TRBJ2-2; 7 nucleotides match TRBD1. The receptor was isolated from a human donor who was the organ donor for an intestinal transplant. DNA for the CDR3: TGCGCCAGCAGGGGACAGCGGAACACCGGGGAGCTGTTTTTT. This encodes CASRGQRNTGELFF.